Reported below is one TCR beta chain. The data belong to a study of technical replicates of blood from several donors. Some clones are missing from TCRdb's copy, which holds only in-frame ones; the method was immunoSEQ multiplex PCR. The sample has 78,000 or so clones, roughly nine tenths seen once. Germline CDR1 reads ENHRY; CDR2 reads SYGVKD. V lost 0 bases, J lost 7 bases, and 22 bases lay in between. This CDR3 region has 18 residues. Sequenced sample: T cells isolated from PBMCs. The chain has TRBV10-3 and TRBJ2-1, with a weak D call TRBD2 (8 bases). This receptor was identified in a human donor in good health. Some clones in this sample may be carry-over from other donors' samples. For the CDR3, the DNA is TGTGCCATCAGTGAGTCCCTCGCCAGGGGGACTAGGCGGAATGAGCAGTTCTTC. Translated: CAISESLARGTRRNEQFF.